The 24 T cell receptor beta chains listed next were all sequenced from one sample in a study of shared clonotypes between healthy human individuals. TCRdb keeps only in-frame clones here, not all; method: immunoSEQ multiplex PCR. The table records fewer than 1.4 million clones, more than 75% of them present only once. The sequenced sample consisted of memory CD4+ T cells from PBMCs. Subset noted: CD45RA-negative fraction. The receptors shown here come from a man aged 18 to 29 in good health. Some clones in this sample may be carry-over from other donors' samples.

The chain joins TRBV4-1 to TRBJ1-1; D uncertain. Trimming pared 1 base from V and 4 bases from J, leaving 7 bases between. This CDR3 comprises 13 residues. Germline lookup yields CDR1 MGHRA and CDR2 YSYEKL. This chain's CDR3 is CASSQVPGTEAFF. The CDR3 DNA sequence: TGCGCCAGCAGCCAAGTGCCAGGCACTGAAGCTTTCTTT.

This clone was detected only a few times. A read error may be the cause here, since a much bigger clone is one base away. Different DNA sequences within this sample yield the same CDR3. The CDR3 spells CASSETPNTGELFF. The CDR3 DNA reads as TGTGCCAGCAGTGAGACACCGAACACCGGGGAGCTGTTTTTT. The chain employs TRBV2 and TRBJ2-2; D call uncertain. V lost 3 bases and J 0 bases, leaving 5 bases between the germline ends. Germline V gene data show CDR1 as SNHLY and CDR2 as FYNNEI. The CDR3 consists of 14 residues.

V is TRBV5-1 and J is TRBJ2-2; D is perhaps TRBD1 (5 bases). Germline CDR1 is SGHRS and CDR2 is YFSETQ. This CDR3 is built from 14 residues. V was cut by 5 bases and J by 4 bases, with 12 bases left in between. The CDR3 reads CASRIQGSTGELFF. The CDR3 DNA follows: TGCGCCAGCAGGATCCAGGGAAGCACCGGGGAGCTGTTTTTT.

The chain combines TRBV2 with TRBJ2-3, with D perhaps matching TRBD2 (6 bases). This CDR3 contains 12 residues. Germline V gives CDR1 SNHLY, CDR2 FYNNEI. V lost 11 bases and J 2 bases, leaving 11 bases between the germline ends. This CDR3 is CAGGLTTDTQYF. CDR3 nucleotides: TGTGCCGGGGGACTTACCACAGATACGCAGTATTTT. The full variable domain, completed using reference TRBV2 and TRBJ2-3, is EPEVTQTPSHQVTQMGQEVILRCVPISNHLYFYWYRQILGQKVEFLVSFYNNEISEKSEIFDDQFSVERPDGSNFTLKIRSTKLEDSAMYFCAGGLTTDTQYFGPGTRLTVL.

The CDR3 nucleotides are TGTGCCAGCAGTGAACAGGGAAGGGGTCAGCCCCAGCATTTT. Translating it yields CASSEQGRGQPQHF. The rearrangement joins TRBV2 to TRBJ1-5, with TRBD1 as a possible D gene (5 bases). Trimming pared 2 bases from V and 6 bases from J, leaving 11 bases between. Germline CDR1 reads SNHLY; CDR2 reads FYNNEI. This CDR3 contains 14 residues. Combining the CDR3 with reference TRBV2 and TRBJ1-5 gives the whole variable domain EPEVTQTPSHQVTQMGQEVILRCVPISNHLYFYWYRQILGQKVEFLVSFYNNEISEKSEIFDDQFSVERPDGSNFTLKIRSTKLEDSAMYFCASSEQGRGQPQHFGDGTRLSIL.

As regards this clone: A much larger clone differs from this one at a single base, so this may be a read error. Other DNA variants within this sample encode the same CDR3. The gene calls are TRBV29-1 and TRBJ2-1; 7 bases are a match to TRBD1. The CDR3 is 14 amino acids. Germline V gives CDR1 SQVTM, CDR2 ANQGSEA. Germline trimming cut 7 bases from V and 3 bases from J; bases unmatched to any gene: 9. CDR3 protein: CSALRDRGYNEQFF. DNA of the CDR3: TGCAGCGCGCTCCGGGACAGAGGCTACAATGAGCAGTTCTTC.

The CDR3 region is CASSRYNEQFF. The CDR3 DNA reads as TGTGCCAGCAGCAGATACAATGAGCAGTTCTTC. V and J are TRBV7-9 and TRBJ2-1; D ambiguous. Germline V gene lookup returns CDR1 SEHNR and CDR2 FQNEAQ (reference sequence). This CDR3 is built from 11 residues. The ends were cut back, 5 bases at V and 4 bases at J, with 3 bases in the middle.

The chain recombines TRBV2 with TRBJ1-1; D is ambiguous. Germline assignment: CDR1 SNHLY and CDR2 FYNNEI. CDR3 length: 13 amino acids. V was shortened by 2 bases and J by 5 bases, with 9 bases between the two germline ends. The CDR3 loop reads CASSEQPETEAFF. The CDR3 DNA reads TGTGCCAGCAGTGAACAGCCGGAGACTGAAGCTTTCTTT.

With regard to this clone: A read error is possible here, since a much larger clone lies one base away. The same CDR3 can be traced to other DNA sequences in this sample. The chain's CDR3 is CASSLTGGYEQYF. The CDR3 bases are TGTGCCAGCAGTTTGACAGGGGGCTACGAGCAGTACTTC. The chain joins TRBV28 to TRBJ2-7; TRBD1 matches 9 bases. J lost 3 bases, V lost 3 bases, and 0 bases had no gene match. From germline, CDR1 is MDHEN and CDR2 SYDVKM. The CDR3 extends over 13 amino acids.

The chain joins TRBV5-8 to TRBJ2-1; D not certain. The V end lost 0 bases, the J end lost 4 bases, and 11 bases lay between the germline ends. The CDR3 length is 15 residues. The germline V gene encodes CDR1 SGHTS and CDR2 YDEGEE. CDR3 bases: TGTGCCAGCAGCTTGGGACAACTCTCTTACAATGAGCAGTTCTTC. Protein product: CASSLGQLSYNEQFF.

This clone was seen only once. The V call is TRBV18, the J call TRBJ2-2, with 9 bases lining up with TRBD2. CDR3 length: 15 amino acids. The V and J ends lost 6 bases and 1 base, in that order; junction bases with no gene match: 3. The germline gives CDR1 KGHSH, CDR2 LQKENI. This chain's CDR3 is CASSETSGNTGELFF. CDR3 in DNA: TGTGCCAGCTCGGAGACTAGCGGGAACACCGGGGAGCTGTTTTTT.

DNA of the CDR3: TGTGCCAGCAGGCCAGGGGGGATGAACACTGAAGCTTTCTTT. This gives the protein CASRPGGMNTEAFF. The chain is built from TRBV11-1 and TRBJ1-1; 7 nucleotides match TRBD1. This CDR3 spans 14 amino acids. Germline V gives CDR1 SGHAT, CDR2 FQDESV (reference sequence). With 6 bases clipped from V and 0 bases from J, the junction kept 4 bases outside the gene matches.

The genes are TRBV11-3 and TRBJ2-1; 7 bases line up with TRBD1. CDR1 is SGHNT and CDR2 is YENEEA in the germline V gene. The ends lost 3 bases at V and 4 bases at J; junction bases unmatched: 6. The CDR3 loop spans 15 amino acids. The CDR3 DNA reads TGTGCCAGCAGCTTGCATCCGGGACAGTACAATGAGCAGTTCTTC. Its translation: CASSLHPGQYNEQFF.

The V call is TRBV11-3, the J call TRBJ2-3; D gene ambiguous. This CDR3 spans 15 amino acids. The V and J ends lost 5 bases and 1 base respectively, with 13 bases between them. Germline values: CDR1 SGHNT, CDR2 YENEEA. The CDR3 region is CASSQDPLGTDTQYF. CDR3 bases: TGTGCCAGCAGCCAAGACCCTCTCGGCACAGATACGCAGTATTTT.

This clone was seen repeatedly, ten times or more. The chain recombines TRBV7-3 with TRBJ2-5; 9 bases agree with TRBD2. V lost 3 bases, J lost 4 bases, and 6 bases stayed unmatched. This CDR3 comprises 15 residues. CDR1 and CDR2 (germline): SGHTA, FQGTGA. In DNA form, the CDR3 reads TGTGCCAGCAGCTTCTATCCTAGCGGGATAGAGACCCAGTACTTC. Translated, it gives CASSFYPSGIETQYF. Full variable domain (missing parts from reference TRBV7-3 and TRBJ2-5): GAGVSQTPSNKVTEKGKYVELRCDPISGHTALYWYRQSLGQGPEFLIYFQGTGAADDSGLPNDRFFAVRPEGSVSTLKIQRTERGDSAVYLCASSFYPSGIETQYFGPGTRLLVL.

On this clone: It may be a read error: a sequence one base away is much more abundant. The V call is TRBV2, the J call TRBJ1-2; 9 bases agree with TRBD1. The CDR3 is 12 residues long. Losses at the gene ends were 6 bases for V and 7 bases for J; bases not matched to a gene: 3. The germline V gene encodes CDR1 SNHLY and CDR2 FYNNEI. The chain's CDR3 is CASRGQGLGYTF. CDR3 nucleotide sequence: TGTGCCAGCAGGGGACAGGGACTTGGCTACACCTTC. Supplemented by reference TRBV2 and TRBJ1-2, the full variable domain reads EPEVTQTPSHQVTQMGQEVILRCVPISNHLYFYWYRQILGQKVEFLVSFYNNEISEKSEIFDDQFSVERPDGSNFTLKIRSTKLEDSAMYFCASRGQGLGYTFGSGTRLTVV.

J is TRBJ1-4 and V is TRBV25-1, with a possible D match to TRBD1 (5 bases). Germline V CDR1 and CDR2: MGHDK, SYGVNS. V was shortened by 6 bases and J by 7 bases, with 12 bases between the two germline ends. CDR3 length equals 13 residues. DNA of the CDR3: TGTGCCAGCAGGGCAGGGCCGGGTGAAAAACTGTTTTTT. This gives the protein CASRAGPGEKLFF.

This clone was seen once. This rearrangement joins TRBV27 to TRBJ2-1; the match to TRBD2 covers 7 bases. Germline loops: CDR1 MNHEY, CDR2 SMNVEV (reference sequence). Unmatched junction bases numbered 5, after V lost 6 bases and J lost 0 bases. CDR3 length: 15 residues. CDR3 sequence: CASSPAGISYNEQFF. The CDR3 bases are TGTGCCAGCAGCCCAGCGGGAATCTCCTACAATGAGCAGTTCTTC.

This clone occurred once. This sequence joins TRBV2 and TRBJ2-7; no definite D call. The CDR3 is 12 residues long. Trimming cost V 4 bases and J 3 bases, with 7 bases left between them. Germline CDR1 reads SNHLY; CDR2 reads FYNNEI. Written as DNA, the CDR3 is TGTGCCAGCAGTGTTTTGAACTACGAGCAGTACTTC. It translates to CASSVLNYEQYF. The whole variable domain, filled in from reference TRBV2 and TRBJ2-7, reads EPEVTQTPSHQVTQMGQEVILRCVPISNHLYFYWYRQILGQKVEFLVSFYNNEISEKSEIFDDQFSVERPDGSNFTLKIRSTKLEDSAMYFCASSVLNYEQYFGPGTRLTVT.

The J gene is TRBJ2-7, the V gene TRBV15; D is unresolved. The V gene's germline CDR1 is LNHNV and CDR2 YYDKDF (reference sequence). This CDR3 has 16 residues. The V end lost 3 bases, the J end lost 1 base, and 16 bases lay between the germline ends. This CDR3 is CATSRPSATASYEQYF. The CDR3, as DNA: TGTGCCACCAGCAGGCCGAGTGCGACCGCTTCCTACGAGCAGTACTTC. Together with reference TRBV15 and TRBJ2-7, the CDR3 gives the full variable domain: DAMVIQNPRYQVTQFGKPVTLSCSQTLNHNVMYWYQQKSSQAPKLLFHYYDKDFNNEADTPDNFQSRRPNTSFCFLDIRSPGLGDTAMYLCATSRPSATASYEQYFGPGTRLTVT.

The chain joins TRBV10-1 to TRBJ1-1; D is undetermined. CDR1 and CDR2 from the germline V gene are WNHNN and SYGVQD (reference sequence). The CDR3 is made up of 12 amino acids. V lost 0 bases and J 11 bases, leaving 10 bases between the germline ends. The CDR3 region is CASSESGYRAFF. CDR3 sequence (DNA): TGCGCCAGCAGTGAGTCAGGGTATCGTGCTTTCTTT.

This chain connects TRBV28 to TRBJ2-3, with D uncertain. Between the trimmed V and J ends, which lost 7 bases and 2 bases, there was a span of 10 bases. The CDR3 is 13 residues long. Germline lookup yields CDR1 MDHEN and CDR2 SYDVKM. The CDR3 spells CASTSVPTDTQYF. In DNA form, the CDR3 reads TGTGCCAGCACTTCAGTCCCCACAGATACGCAGTATTTT.

This clone showed up many times. Other DNA sequences in this specimen translate into the identical CDR3. The chain links TRBV11-3 to TRBJ1-1; perhaps TRBD1 as D (5 bases). V lost 4 bases and J lost 1, with 13 bases in between. Germline V gives CDR1 SGHNT, CDR2 YENEEA. There are 15 residues in the CDR3. The CDR3 coding sequence is TGTGCCAGCAGCTCAGGCCAGGGAGCGAACACTGAAGCTTTCTTT. Its translation is CASSSGQGANTEAFF.

Details on this clone: At the DNA level, this CDR3 is encoded by other sequences in the same sample as well. The genes are TRBV5-1 and TRBJ2-1; weak D call: TRBD2 (5 bases). Germline CDR1 is SGHRS and CDR2 is YFSETQ. The CDR3 extends over 16 amino acids. The V and J ends lost 0 bases and 0 bases respectively, with 10 bases between them. This CDR3 reads CASSLVPSGSYNEQFF. DNA of the CDR3: TGCGCCAGCAGCTTGGTTCCCAGCGGCTCCTACAATGAGCAGTTCTTC.